A selection of T cell receptor beta chains follows, all from one sample in a study of radiotherapy plus CTLA-4 blockade in lung cancer. Sequenced by immunoSEQ multiplex PCR; TCRdb stores in-frame clones only, minus some. The sample has more than 90,000 clones; roughly 85% are singletons. This material consisted of peripheral blood, taken from a patient treated with radiotherapy plus ipilimumab. These receptor sequences come from a human donor with non-small cell lung cancer that progressed on radiotherapy plus ipilimumab. The CDR3 runs from the conserved cysteine through the conserved F or W. D genes are given only for firm matches. Clone size is stated in some rows and not others, as once, few, many or a class when expanded.

CDR3nt: TGTGCCAGCAGCTTAAGCGGGGGGGGTTACGAGCAGTACTTC; CDR3aa: CASSLSGGGYEQYF; j_gene: TRBJ2-7; abundance: -; d_gene: TRBD2; v_gene: TRBV5-4
CDR3nt: TGTGCCAGCAGCTTATTTCAGTGTCTCGATGAAAAACTGTTTTTT; CDR3aa: CASSLFQCLDEKLFF; j_gene: TRBJ1-4; abundance: -; d_gene: -; v_gene: TRBV11-3
CDR3nt: TGTGCCAGTAGTTTATCCCAGGGGAGGTCAAGGACCGGGGAGCTGTTTTTT; CDR3aa: CASSLSQGRSRTGELFF; j_gene: TRBJ2-2; abundance: -; d_gene: -; v_gene: TRBV19
CDR3nt: TGTGCCAGCTCACCACCGGTAGGCCGGGACAGGACGGACATTCAGTACTTC; CDR3aa: CASSPPVGRDRTDIQYF; j_gene: TRBJ2-4; abundance: -; d_gene: TRBD1; v_gene: TRBV18
CDR3nt: TGTGCCAGCAGTTCCCGCGCCCTAGCGGGAGGTACGACTGAGCAGTACTTC; CDR3aa: CASSSRALAGGTTEQYF; j_gene: TRBJ2-7; abundance: -; d_gene: TRBD2; v_gene: TRBV28
CDR3nt: TGTGCCAGCAGCTACTCGCGGGGGGCAAGTACTGAAGCTTTCTTT; CDR3aa: CASSYSRGASTEAFF; j_gene: TRBJ1-1; abundance: -; d_gene: -; v_gene: TRBV6-5
CDR3nt: TGTGCCAGCAGCTTACACCGGGTTGATCAGCCCCAGCATTTT; CDR3aa: CASSLHRVDQPQHF; j_gene: TRBJ1-5; abundance: -; d_gene: -; v_gene: TRBV11-2
CDR3nt: TGTGCCAGTAGTATAAGGGGCAGGGTCGGAGGCTACACCTTC; CDR3aa: CASSIRGRVGGYTF; j_gene: TRBJ1-2; abundance: few; d_gene: -; v_gene: TRBV19
CDR3nt: TGTGCCAGCAGCCAAGACAGAGGCCACTACAATGAGCAGTTCTTC; CDR3aa: CASSQDRGHYNEQFF; j_gene: TRBJ2-1; abundance: once; d_gene: -; v_gene: TRBV6-5
CDR3nt: TGTGCCACCAGCAGAGAATTGGGGGGTTTACTATATACGCAGTATTTT; CDR3aa: CATSRELGGLLYTQYF; j_gene: TRBJ2-3; abundance: -; d_gene: -; v_gene: TRBV15
CDR3nt: TGTGCCAGCAGCCGAGAACCGACTAGCCGGAATGAGCAGTTCTTC; CDR3aa: CASSREPTSRNEQFF; j_gene: TRBJ2-1; abundance: -; d_gene: TRBD2; v_gene: TRBV7-2
CDR3nt: TGTGCCAGCAGTCGACAGGGTGGTGCCTACGAGCAGTACTTC; CDR3aa: CASSRQGGAYEQYF; j_gene: TRBJ2-7; abundance: -; d_gene: TRBD1; v_gene: TRBV6-5
CDR3nt: TGTGCCAGCAGTTGGCAGGGTCAGCCCTACGAGCAGTACTTC; CDR3aa: CASSWQGQPYEQYF; j_gene: TRBJ2-7; abundance: -; d_gene: -; v_gene: TRBV27
CDR3nt: TGTGCCAGCAGCTTGGACAGGGGGGGGTACAATGAGCAGTTCTTC; CDR3aa: CASSLDRGGYNEQFF; j_gene: TRBJ2-1; abundance: -; d_gene: -; v_gene: TRBV5-4
CDR3nt: TGTGCCAGCAGCCTGGGACAGGGGTCTGAAGCTTTCTTT; CDR3aa: CASSLGQGSEAFF; j_gene: TRBJ1-1; abundance: few; d_gene: TRBD1; v_gene: TRBV7-9
CDR3nt: TGTGCCAGCAGCCCAACTAGGGGTGGGGAGCTGTTTTTT; CDR3aa: CASSPTRGGELFF; j_gene: TRBJ2-2; abundance: -; d_gene: -; v_gene: TRBV11-2
CDR3nt: TGTGCCAGCAGCACAAGACAGGGGCTAGAGAATCAGCCCCAGCATTTT; CDR3aa: CASSTRQGLENQPQHF; j_gene: TRBJ1-5; abundance: -; d_gene: TRBD1; v_gene: TRBV7-8
CDR3nt: TGTGCCAGCAGAAATGCCAGGGTTACGGGTGAAAAACTGTTTTTT; CDR3aa: CASRNARVTGEKLFF; j_gene: TRBJ1-4; abundance: few; d_gene: -; v_gene: TRBV11-2
CDR3nt: TGTGCCAGCAGGGATAGAGACAGGGGCAGGAAGCAGTACTTC; CDR3aa: CASRDRDRGRKQYF; j_gene: TRBJ2-7; abundance: -; d_gene: TRBD1; v_gene: TRBV6-1
CDR3nt: TGTGCCAGTAGCCAGAGGGGCGGGGAGCTGTTTTTT; CDR3aa: CASSQRGGELFF; j_gene: TRBJ2-2; abundance: -; d_gene: -; v_gene: TRBV19
CDR3nt: TGCGCCAGCAGTGAGTTCTCTAGTAAGGCCGGGGAGCTGTTTTTT; CDR3aa: CASSEFSSKAGELFF; j_gene: TRBJ2-2; abundance: -; d_gene: -; v_gene: TRBV10-1
CDR3nt: TGTGCCAGCAGTGAAGCAGGGAGCAATCAGCCCCAGCATTTT; CDR3aa: CASSEAGSNQPQHF; j_gene: TRBJ1-5; abundance: -; d_gene: -; v_gene: TRBV6-1
CDR3nt: TGTGCCAGCAGTCGACAGGGGGGCTACAATGAGCAGTTCTTC; CDR3aa: CASSRQGGYNEQFF; j_gene: TRBJ2-1; abundance: few; d_gene: TRBD1; v_gene: TRBV27
CDR3nt: TGCAGCGTTGAGCGAGCCCTCTCCTACAATGAGCAGTTCTTC; CDR3aa: CSVERALSYNEQFF; j_gene: TRBJ2-1; abundance: -; d_gene: -; v_gene: TRBV29-1
CDR3nt: TGTGCCAGCAGCTTATCCCCCGGGGCAGGGGGCCTCTATGGCTACACCTTC; CDR3aa: CASSLSPGAGGLYGYTF; j_gene: TRBJ1-2; abundance: -; d_gene: TRBD1; v_gene: TRBV11-2
CDR3nt: TGTGCCAGCAGCTTAAACAGGGGACGCTACGAGCAGTACTTC; CDR3aa: CASSLNRGRYEQYF; j_gene: TRBJ2-7; abundance: -; d_gene: TRBD1; v_gene: TRBV11-2
CDR3nt: TGTGCCAGCACTAGAACCGACAGGGGGATCTATGGCTACACCTTC; CDR3aa: CASTRTDRGIYGYTF; j_gene: TRBJ1-2; abundance: -; d_gene: TRBD1; v_gene: TRBV6-1
CDR3nt: TGTGCCAGCAGTATCTACGGGACAGGGACCTACGAGCAGTACTTC; CDR3aa: CASSIYGTGTYEQYF; j_gene: TRBJ2-7; abundance: -; d_gene: TRBD1; v_gene: TRBV28
CDR3nt: TGCGCCAGCAGCTTGAACAGCGGAAACACAGATACGCAGTATTTT; CDR3aa: CASSLNSGNTDTQYF; j_gene: TRBJ2-3; abundance: -; d_gene: -; v_gene: TRBV5-1
CDR3nt: TGTGCCAGCAGCACGGACAGGGGTAGGGATACGCAGTATTTT; CDR3aa: CASSTDRGRDTQYF; j_gene: TRBJ2-3; abundance: -; d_gene: TRBD1; v_gene: TRBV11-2
CDR3nt: TGTGCCAGCAGTGAAGCAGCGGCGGGCACCATATATTTT; CDR3aa: CASSEAAAGTIYF; j_gene: TRBJ1-3; abundance: -; d_gene: -; v_gene: TRBV6-1
CDR3nt: TGCGCCAGCAGGGGGACAGGGGGCAGGGATACGCAGTATTTT; CDR3aa: CASRGTGGRDTQYF; j_gene: TRBJ2-3; abundance: -; d_gene: TRBD1; v_gene: TRBV5-1
CDR3nt: TGTGCCAGCAGCTTTGGGCAGGGAAATCAGCCCCAGCATTTT; CDR3aa: CASSFGQGNQPQHF; j_gene: TRBJ1-5; abundance: once; d_gene: -; v_gene: TRBV5-6
CDR3nt: TGTGCCAGCAGAACTACGACCCCTGAAGCTTTCTTT; CDR3aa: CASRTTTPEAFF; j_gene: TRBJ1-1; abundance: -; d_gene: -; v_gene: TRBV6-6
CDR3nt: TGTGCCAGCAGGTCAGGGGAGGTGGAGACCCAGTACTTC; CDR3aa: CASRSGEVETQYF; j_gene: TRBJ2-5; abundance: once; d_gene: -; v_gene: TRBV28
CDR3nt: TGCAGCTCCCTAAGCGCAGATACGCAGTATTTT; CDR3aa: CSSLSADTQYF; j_gene: TRBJ2-3; abundance: -; d_gene: -; v_gene: TRBV29-1
CDR3nt: TGTGCCAGCAGCTTGGTTTGGGAGGGGCCCCAGCATTTT; CDR3aa: CASSLVWEGPQHF; j_gene: TRBJ1-5; abundance: -; d_gene: -; v_gene: TRBV5-5
CDR3nt: TGTGCCAGCAGAAACGCGGATCGACCCACAGGGAAGTTGGGAAACACCATATATTTT; CDR3aa: CASRNADRPTGKLGNTIYF; j_gene: TRBJ1-3; abundance: -; d_gene: -; v_gene: TRBV6-4
CDR3nt: TGTGCCATCAGTAAAACAGGGGATGGAACTAATGAAAAACTGTTTTTT; CDR3aa: CAISKTGDGTNEKLFF; j_gene: TRBJ1-4; abundance: few; d_gene: TRBD1; v_gene: TRBV10-3
CDR3nt: TGTGCCAGCAGCTGGGGTAGCGGGACCCATGAGCAGTTCTTC; CDR3aa: CASSWGSGTHEQFF; j_gene: TRBJ2-1; abundance: -; d_gene: TRBD2; v_gene: TRBV5-7
CDR3nt: TGTGCCAGCAGCTTGTCGAACAGGGATTTGGAGCCCCAGCATTTT; CDR3aa: CASSLSNRDLEPQHF; j_gene: TRBJ1-5; abundance: -; d_gene: -; v_gene: TRBV5-6
CDR3nt: TGTGCCAGCAGCTTCGGGGCAAGGGGGAGCAATCAGCCCCAGCATTTT; CDR3aa: CASSFGARGSNQPQHF; j_gene: TRBJ1-5; abundance: -; d_gene: -; v_gene: TRBV7-8
CDR3nt: TGTGCCTGGAGTGTAAGGAGGCAGGGTGAAGCTTTCTTT; CDR3aa: CAWSVRRQGEAFF; j_gene: TRBJ1-1; abundance: -; d_gene: -; v_gene: TRBV30
CDR3nt: TGTGCCAGCAGCTTACAGGGACAGGGTCGGGAGCAGTACTTC; CDR3aa: CASSLQGQGREQYF; j_gene: TRBJ2-7; abundance: once; d_gene: TRBD1; v_gene: TRBV7-2
CDR3nt: TGCAGTGCTGGGAGCGGGCAGCCCCAGCATTTT; CDR3aa: CSAGSGQPQHF; j_gene: TRBJ1-5; abundance: -; d_gene: -; v_gene: TRBV20-1
CDR3nt: TGTGCCAGCAGTTATAACTATGGCTACACCTTC; CDR3aa: CASSYNYGYTF; j_gene: TRBJ1-2; abundance: -; d_gene: -; v_gene: TRBV2
CDR3nt: TGTGCCAGCTACCAGGGGGGACAGTTGTCTGGGGCCAACGTCCTGACTTTC; CDR3aa: CASYQGGQLSGANVLTF; j_gene: TRBJ2-6; abundance: -; d_gene: -; v_gene: TRBV18
CDR3nt: TGCGCCAGCAGCCAGATTGCAAGGGGGGCCGCCTACAATGAGCAGTTCTTC; CDR3aa: CASSQIARGAAYNEQFF; j_gene: TRBJ2-1; abundance: -; d_gene: -; v_gene: TRBV5-1
CDR3nt: TGCGCCAGCAGCCAAGTTAGCGGGATTATCACCGGGGAGCTGTTTTTT; CDR3aa: CASSQVSGIITGELFF; j_gene: TRBJ2-2; abundance: -; d_gene: TRBD2; v_gene: TRBV4-1
CDR3nt: TGTGCCAGCAGCGTAGACGGATACTACGAGCAGTACTTC; CDR3aa: CASSVDGYYEQYF; j_gene: TRBJ2-7; abundance: -; d_gene: -; v_gene: TRBV9
CDR3nt: TGTGCCAGCAGTTACGACAGCCCCAATGAGCAGTTCTTC; CDR3aa: CASSYDSPNEQFF; j_gene: TRBJ2-1; abundance: -; d_gene: -; v_gene: TRBV6-5
CDR3nt: TGTGCCAGCAGTTTAAATCTAGGGGAGACCCAGTACTTC; CDR3aa: CASSLNLGETQYF; j_gene: TRBJ2-5; abundance: -; d_gene: -; v_gene: TRBV28
CDR3nt: TGTGCCAGCGAGACCCAGTACTTC; CDR3aa: CASETQYF; j_gene: TRBJ2-5; abundance: -; d_gene: -; v_gene: TRBV6-5
CDR3nt: TGTGCCAGCAGTGAAGCCTCGGGTCTCATACAGGCAGATACGCAGTATTTT; CDR3aa: CASSEASGLIQADTQYF; j_gene: TRBJ2-3; abundance: -; d_gene: -; v_gene: TRBV2
CDR3nt: TGTGCCAGCAGCAAAGGACTAGCGGGTGAGCAGTTCTTC; CDR3aa: CASSKGLAGEQFF; j_gene: TRBJ2-1; abundance: many; d_gene: -; v_gene: TRBV21-1
CDR3nt: TGTGCCAGCAGTCTAACCGGGGCGACAGGCTACGAGCAGTACTTC; CDR3aa: CASSLTGATGYEQYF; j_gene: TRBJ2-7; abundance: once; d_gene: -; v_gene: TRBV28
CDR3nt: TGTGCCAGCAGTCCATGGACAGGGCAAGAGACCCAGTACTTC; CDR3aa: CASSPWTGQETQYF; j_gene: TRBJ2-5; abundance: -; d_gene: TRBD1; v_gene: TRBV6-6